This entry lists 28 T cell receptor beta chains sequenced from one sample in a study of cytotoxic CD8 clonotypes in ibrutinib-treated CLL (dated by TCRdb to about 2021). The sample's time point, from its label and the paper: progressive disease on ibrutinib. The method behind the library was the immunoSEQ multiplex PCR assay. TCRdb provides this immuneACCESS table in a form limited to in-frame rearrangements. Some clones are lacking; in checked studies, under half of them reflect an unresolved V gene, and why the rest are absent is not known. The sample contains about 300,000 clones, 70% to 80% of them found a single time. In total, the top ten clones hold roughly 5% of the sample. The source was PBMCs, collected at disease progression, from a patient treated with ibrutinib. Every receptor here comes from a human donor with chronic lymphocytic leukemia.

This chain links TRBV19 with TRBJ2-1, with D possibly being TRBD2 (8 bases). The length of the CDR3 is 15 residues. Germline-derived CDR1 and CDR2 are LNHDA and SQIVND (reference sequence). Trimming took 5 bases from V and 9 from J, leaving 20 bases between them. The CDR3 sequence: CASSGGTRRGLEQFF. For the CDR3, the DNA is TGTGCCAGTAGTGGAGGGACTAGGAGGGGGCTTGAGCAGTTCTTC.

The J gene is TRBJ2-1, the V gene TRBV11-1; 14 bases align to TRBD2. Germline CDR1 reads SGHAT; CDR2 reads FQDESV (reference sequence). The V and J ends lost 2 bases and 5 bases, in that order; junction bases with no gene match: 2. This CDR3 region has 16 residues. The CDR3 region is CASSLRLAGGNNEQFF. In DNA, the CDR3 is TGTGCCAGCAGCTTACGACTAGCGGGGGGGAACAATGAGCAGTTCTTC.

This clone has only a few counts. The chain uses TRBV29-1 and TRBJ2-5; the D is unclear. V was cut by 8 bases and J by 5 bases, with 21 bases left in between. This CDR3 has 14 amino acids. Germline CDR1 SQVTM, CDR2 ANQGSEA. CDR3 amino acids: CSTPGWLGGETQYF. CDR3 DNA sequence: TGCAGCACCCCGGGTTGGCTCGGTGGGGAGACCCAGTACTTC.

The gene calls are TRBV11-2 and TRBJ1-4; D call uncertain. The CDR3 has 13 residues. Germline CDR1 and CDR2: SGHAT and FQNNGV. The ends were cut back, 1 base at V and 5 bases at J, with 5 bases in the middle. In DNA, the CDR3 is TGTGCCAGCAGCTTAGGAAGGAATGAAAAACTGTTTTTT. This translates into CASSLGRNEKLFF.

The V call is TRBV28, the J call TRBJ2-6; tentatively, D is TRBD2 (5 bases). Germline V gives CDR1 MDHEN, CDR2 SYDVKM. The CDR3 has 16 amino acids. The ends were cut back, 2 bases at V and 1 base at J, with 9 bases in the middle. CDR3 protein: CASSLASPSGANVLTF. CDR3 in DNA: TGTGCCAGCAGTTTAGCTAGCCCATCTGGGGCCAACGTCCTGACTTTC.

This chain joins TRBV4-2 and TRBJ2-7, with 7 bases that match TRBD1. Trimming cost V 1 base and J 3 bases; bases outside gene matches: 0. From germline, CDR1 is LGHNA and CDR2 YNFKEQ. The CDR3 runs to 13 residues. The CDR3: CASSQGDSYEQYF. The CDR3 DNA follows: TGTGCCAGCAGCCAAGGGGACAGCTACGAGCAGTACTTC.

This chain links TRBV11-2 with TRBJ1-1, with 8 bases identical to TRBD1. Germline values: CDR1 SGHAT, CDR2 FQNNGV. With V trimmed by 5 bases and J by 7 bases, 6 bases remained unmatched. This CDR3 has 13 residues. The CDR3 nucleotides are TGTGCCAGCAGCAGACAGGGGCAGGGTGAAGCTTTCTTT. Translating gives CASSRQGQGEAFF.

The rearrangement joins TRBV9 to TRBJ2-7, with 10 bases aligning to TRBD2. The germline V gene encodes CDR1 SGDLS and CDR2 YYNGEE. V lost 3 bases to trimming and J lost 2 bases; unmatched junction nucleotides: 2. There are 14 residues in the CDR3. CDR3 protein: CASSASGGPYEQYF. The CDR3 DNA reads TGTGCCAGCAGCGCTAGCGGGGGCCCCTACGAGCAGTACTTC. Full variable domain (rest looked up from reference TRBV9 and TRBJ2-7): DSGVTQTPKHLITATGQRVTLRCSPRSGDLSVYWYQQSLDQGLQFLIQYYNGEERAKGNILERFSAQQFPDLHSELNLSSLELGDSALYFCASSASGGPYEQYFGPGTRLTVT.

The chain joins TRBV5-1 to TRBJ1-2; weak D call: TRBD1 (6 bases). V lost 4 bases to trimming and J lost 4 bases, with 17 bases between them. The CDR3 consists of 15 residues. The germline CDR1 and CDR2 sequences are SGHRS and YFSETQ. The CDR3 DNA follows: TGCGCCAGCAGCGCGTCCTACAGGGAGAGCTATGGCTACACCTTC. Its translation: CASSASYRESYGYTF.

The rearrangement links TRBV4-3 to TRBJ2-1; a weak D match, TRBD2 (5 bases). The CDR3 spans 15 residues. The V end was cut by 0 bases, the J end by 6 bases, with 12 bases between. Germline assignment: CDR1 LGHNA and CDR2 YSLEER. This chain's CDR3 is CASSQDSDTSNEQFF. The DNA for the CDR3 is TGCGCCAGCAGCCAAGATTCGGATACTAGCAATGAGCAGTTCTTC.

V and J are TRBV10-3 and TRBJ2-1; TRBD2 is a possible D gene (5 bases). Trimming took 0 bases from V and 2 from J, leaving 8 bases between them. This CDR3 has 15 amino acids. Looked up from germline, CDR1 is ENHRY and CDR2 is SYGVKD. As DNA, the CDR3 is TGTGCCATCAGTGAGTCCCGGGGTACCTACAATGAGCAGTTCTTC. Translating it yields CAISESRGTYNEQFF.

Here the CDR3 DNA reads TGTGCCAGCAGCTGGTCACACCGGGACACTGAAAAACTGTTTTTT. Protein sequence: CASSWSHRDTEKLFF. V gene TRBV5-8 combines with J gene TRBJ1-4, with D possibly TRBD1 on 6 matching bases. V was trimmed by 3 bases and J by 7 bases, leaving 16 bases between them. This CDR3 spans 15 amino acids. The germline CDR1 and CDR2 sequences are SGHTS and YDEGEE.

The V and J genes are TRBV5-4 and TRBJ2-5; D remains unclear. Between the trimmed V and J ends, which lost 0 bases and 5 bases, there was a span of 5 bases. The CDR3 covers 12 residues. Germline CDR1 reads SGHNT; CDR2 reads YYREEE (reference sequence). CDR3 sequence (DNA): TGTGCCAGCAGCTTGGATTCGGAGACCCAGTACTTC. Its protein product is CASSLDSETQYF.

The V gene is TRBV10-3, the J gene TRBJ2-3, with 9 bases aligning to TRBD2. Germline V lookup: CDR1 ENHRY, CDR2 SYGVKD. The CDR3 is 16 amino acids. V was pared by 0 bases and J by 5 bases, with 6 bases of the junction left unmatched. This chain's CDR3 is CAISESAGGPVDTQYF. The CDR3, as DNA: TGTGCCATCAGTGAGTCCGCGGGGGGGCCAGTAGATACGCAGTATTTT.

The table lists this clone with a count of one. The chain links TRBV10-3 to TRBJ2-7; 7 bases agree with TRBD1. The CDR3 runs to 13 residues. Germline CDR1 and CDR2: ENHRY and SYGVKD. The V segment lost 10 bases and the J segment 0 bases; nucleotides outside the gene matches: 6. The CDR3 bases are TGTGCCAGCAAGGGGGCAACCTCCTACGAGCAGTACTTC. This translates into CASKGATSYEQYF.

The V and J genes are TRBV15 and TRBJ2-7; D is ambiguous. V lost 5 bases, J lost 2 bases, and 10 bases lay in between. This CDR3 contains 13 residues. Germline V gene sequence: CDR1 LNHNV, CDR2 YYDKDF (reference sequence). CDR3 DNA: TGTGCCACCAGCGCCAGACGTACCTACGAGCAGTACTTC. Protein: CATSARRTYEQYF.

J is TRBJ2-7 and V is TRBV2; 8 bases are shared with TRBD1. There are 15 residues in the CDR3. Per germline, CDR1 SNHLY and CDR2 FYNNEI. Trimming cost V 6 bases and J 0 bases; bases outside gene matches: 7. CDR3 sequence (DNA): TGTGCCAGCAGGGACGACAGGGGCCTCTCCTACGAGCAGTACTTC. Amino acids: CASRDDRGLSYEQYF.

The CDR3: CAEAGGAYEQYF. CDR3 nucleotides: TGTGCAGAGGCGGGCGGGGCCTACGAGCAGTACTTC. The rearrangement links TRBV9 to TRBJ2-7; possibly TRBD2 for D (6 bases). Germline lookup yields CDR1 SGDLS and CDR2 YYNGEE. The length of the CDR3 is 12 residues.

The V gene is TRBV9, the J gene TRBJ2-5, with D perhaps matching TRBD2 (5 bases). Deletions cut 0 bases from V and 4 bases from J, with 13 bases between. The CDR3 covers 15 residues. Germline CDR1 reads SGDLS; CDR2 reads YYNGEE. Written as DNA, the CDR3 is TGTGCCAGCAGCGTAGTTGAGGGCCAAGGAGAGACCCAGTACTTC. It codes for CASSVVEGQGETQYF.

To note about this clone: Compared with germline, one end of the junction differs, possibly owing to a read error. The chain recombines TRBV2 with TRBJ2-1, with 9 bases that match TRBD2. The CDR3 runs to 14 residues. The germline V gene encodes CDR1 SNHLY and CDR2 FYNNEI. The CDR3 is CASCEGLASDEQFF. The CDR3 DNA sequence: TGTGCCAGCTGTGAAGGACTAGCGAGCGATGAGCAGTTCTTC. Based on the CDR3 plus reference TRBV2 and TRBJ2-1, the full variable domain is EPEVTQTPSHQVTQMGQEVILRCVPISNHLYFYWYRQILGQKVEFLVSFYNNEISEKSEIFDDQFSVERPDGSNFTLKIRSTKLEDSAMYFCASCEGLASDEQFFGPGTRLTVL.

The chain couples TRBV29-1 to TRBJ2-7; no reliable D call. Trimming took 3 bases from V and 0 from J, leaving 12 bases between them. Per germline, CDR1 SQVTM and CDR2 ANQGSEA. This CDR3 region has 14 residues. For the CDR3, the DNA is TGCAGCGTTGACGTTGAGTATCCCTCCTACGAGCAGTACTTC. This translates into CSVDVEYPSYEQYF.

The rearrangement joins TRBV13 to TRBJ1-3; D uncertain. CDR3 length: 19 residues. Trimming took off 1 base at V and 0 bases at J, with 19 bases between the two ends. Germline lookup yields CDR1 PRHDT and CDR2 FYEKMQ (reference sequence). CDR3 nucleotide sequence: TGTGCCAGCAGCTTAGTCCCTTATAACGGCGGCAACTCTGGAAACACCATATATTTT. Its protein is CASSLVPYNGGNSGNTIYF.

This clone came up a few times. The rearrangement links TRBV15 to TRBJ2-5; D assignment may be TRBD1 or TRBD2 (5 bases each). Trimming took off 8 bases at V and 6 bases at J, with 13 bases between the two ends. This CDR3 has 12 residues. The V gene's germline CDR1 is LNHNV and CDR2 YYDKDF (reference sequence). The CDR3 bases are TGTGCCACCCGGGACGATCAGAAGACCCAGTACTTC. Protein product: CATRDDQKTQYF.

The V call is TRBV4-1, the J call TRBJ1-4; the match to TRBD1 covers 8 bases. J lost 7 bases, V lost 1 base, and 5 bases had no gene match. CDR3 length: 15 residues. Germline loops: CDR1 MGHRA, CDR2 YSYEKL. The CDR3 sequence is CASSQVTGGGEKLFF. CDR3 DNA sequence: TGCGCCAGCAGCCAAGTAACAGGGGGGGGTGAAAAACTGTTTTTT.

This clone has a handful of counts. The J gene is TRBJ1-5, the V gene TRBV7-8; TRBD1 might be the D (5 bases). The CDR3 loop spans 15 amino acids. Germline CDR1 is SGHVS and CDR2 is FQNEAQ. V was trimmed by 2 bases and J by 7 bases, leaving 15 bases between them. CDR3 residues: CASSLWEQVSQPQHF. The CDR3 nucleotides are TGTGCCAGCAGCTTATGGGAACAGGTATCCCAGCCCCAGCATTTT.

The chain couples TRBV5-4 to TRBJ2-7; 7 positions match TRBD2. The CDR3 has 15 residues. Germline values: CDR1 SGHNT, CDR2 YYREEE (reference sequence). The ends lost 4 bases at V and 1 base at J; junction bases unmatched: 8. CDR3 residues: CASSTAPSGSYEQYF. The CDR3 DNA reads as TGTGCCAGCAGCACGGCCCCTAGCGGTTCCTACGAGCAGTACTTC.

CDR3 sequence: CASSLRGISYNEQFF. The CDR3 bases are TGTGCCAGCAGTTTAAGAGGAATCTCCTACAATGAGCAGTTCTTC. The rearrangement uses TRBV27 and TRBJ2-1; D not certain. V lost 2 bases to trimming and J lost 0 bases, with 8 bases between them. The CDR3 loop spans 15 amino acids. In germline, CDR1 is MNHEY, CDR2 SMNVEV (reference sequence).

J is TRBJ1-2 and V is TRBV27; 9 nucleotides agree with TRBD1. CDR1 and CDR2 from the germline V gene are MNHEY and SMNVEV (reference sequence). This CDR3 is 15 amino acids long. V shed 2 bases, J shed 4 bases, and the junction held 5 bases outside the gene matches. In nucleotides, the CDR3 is TGTGCCAGCAGTTTAATGACAGGGGGTTTCTATGGCTACACCTTC. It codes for CASSLMTGGFYGYTF.